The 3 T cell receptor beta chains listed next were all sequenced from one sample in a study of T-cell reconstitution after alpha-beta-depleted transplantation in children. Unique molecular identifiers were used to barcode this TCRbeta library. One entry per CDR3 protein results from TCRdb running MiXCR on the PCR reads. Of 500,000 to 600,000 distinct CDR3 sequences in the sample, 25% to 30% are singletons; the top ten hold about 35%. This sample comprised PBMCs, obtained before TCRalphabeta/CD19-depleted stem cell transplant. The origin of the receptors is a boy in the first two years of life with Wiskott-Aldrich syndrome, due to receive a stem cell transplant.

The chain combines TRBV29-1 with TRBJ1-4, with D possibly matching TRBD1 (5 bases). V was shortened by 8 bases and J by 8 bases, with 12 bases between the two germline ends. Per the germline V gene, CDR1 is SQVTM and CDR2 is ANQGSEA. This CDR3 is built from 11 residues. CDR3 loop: CSFRDGEKLFF. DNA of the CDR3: TGCAGCTTCCGGGACGGCGAAAAACTGTTTTTT.

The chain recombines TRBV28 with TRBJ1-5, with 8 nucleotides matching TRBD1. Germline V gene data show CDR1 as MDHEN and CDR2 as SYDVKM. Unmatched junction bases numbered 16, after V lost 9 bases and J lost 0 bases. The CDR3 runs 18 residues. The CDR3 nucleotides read TGTGCCAGTGACCCTACCCCCGGACAGGGCAATAGCAATCAGCCCCAGCATTTT. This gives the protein CASDPTPGQGNSNQPQHF.

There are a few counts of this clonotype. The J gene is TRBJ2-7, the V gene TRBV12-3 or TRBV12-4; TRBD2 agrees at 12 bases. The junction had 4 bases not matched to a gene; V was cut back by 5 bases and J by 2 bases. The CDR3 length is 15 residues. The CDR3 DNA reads TGTGCCAGCAGTACACTAGCGGGAGGTCCCTACGAGCAGTACTTC. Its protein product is CASSTLAGGPYEQYF.